The next 3 T cell receptor beta chains were all read from a single sample in a study of blood T cell repertoires in COVID-19. Repertoires were generated with immunoSEQ multiplex PCR, while TCRdb's copy carries only in-frame clones and drops some. This table has a few hundred thousand clones, less than 90% appearing once. The specimen was peripheral blood. These receptors were obtained from a man aged 60-69 years who had recovered from COVID-19.

The rearrangement links TRBV5-4 to TRBJ2-7; the D is unclear. This CDR3 comprises 12 residues. Germline loops: CDR1 SGHNT, CDR2 YYREEE (reference sequence). The CDR3 region has the DNA TGTGCTGCAGCCCAGGATTGGGCCGAGCAGTACTTC. This encodes CAAAQDWAEQYF.

The rearrangement uses TRBV19 and TRBJ2-3; possible D gene TRBD1, 6 bases. Looked up from germline, CDR1 is LNHDA and CDR2 is SQIVND (reference sequence). The germline V and J ends were trimmed by 5 bases and 0 bases, with 15 bases remaining between them. The CDR3 runs to 16 residues. CDR3 sequence (DNA): TGTGCCAGTAGTGTCGAGGACAGAGGTAGCACAGATACGCAGTATTTT. Translated, it gives CASSVEDRGSTDTQYF.

The chain combines TRBV7-2 with TRBJ2-2, with D perhaps matching TRBD2 (5 bases). Germline CDR1 and CDR2: SGHTA and FQGNSA. The CDR3 extends over 11 amino acids. Trimming cost V 5 bases and J 11 bases, with 9 bases left between them. Written as DNA, the CDR3 is TGTGCCAGCAGCGCCAGACTAGAGCTGTTTTTT. This encodes CASSARLELFF.